The 25 T cell receptor beta chains presented below share a single source sample, sequenced in a study of blood T cell repertoires in COVID-19. Produced via immunoSEQ multiplex PCR; TCRdb's table is partial and in-frame only. The data show about 300,000 clones, roughly 87% seen once. Source material: peripheral blood. Receptor source: a man aged 18 to 30 with active or convalescent COVID-19.

This chain joins TRBV7-8 and TRBJ2-3; weak D call: TRBD2 (6 bases). Germline V gene data show CDR1 as SGHVS and CDR2 as FQNEAQ. CDR3 length equals 18 residues. The V end was cut by 5 bases, the J end by 1 base, with 22 bases between. CDR3 in DNA: TGTGCCAGCAGCCTTTCCGCCGGGCGCGGGGCGGGCACAGATACGCAGTATTTT. Protein: CASSLSAGRGAGTDTQYF.

The chain uses TRBV19 and TRBJ2-3; D is perhaps TRBD2 (6 bases). Trimming removed 3 bases at V and 0 bases at J, with 10 bases between. CDR3 length equals 15 residues. The germline CDR1 and CDR2 sequences are LNHDA and SQIVND (reference sequence). The CDR3 protein is CASSISSGSTDTQYF. The CDR3 DNA reads TGTGCCAGTAGTATTAGTAGCGGTAGCACAGATACGCAGTATTTT.

The genes are TRBV6-5 and TRBJ2-1; 10 nucleotides match TRBD1. The CDR3 has 12 residues. CDR1 is MNHEY, CDR2 SVGAGI, per germline. The V and J ends lost 7 bases and 8 bases, in that order; junction bases with no gene match: 2. DNA for the CDR3: TGTGCCAGCATGACAGGGGGCCATGAGCAGTTCTTC. It encodes CASMTGGHEQFF.

J is TRBJ2-1 and V is TRBV4-1; TRBD2 agrees at 11 bases. The trim removed 0 bases at V and 8 bases at J, leaving 9 bases unmatched. CDR1 and CDR2 (germline): MGHRA, YSYEKL. CDR3 length: 17 residues. CDR3 loop: CASSQDRDSGGADEQFF. The CDR3, as DNA: TGCGCCAGCAGCCAAGATCGGGATAGCGGGGGGGCCGATGAGCAGTTCTTC.

Only one count was recorded for this clone. This chain uses TRBV11-2 with TRBJ2-2; 9 positions match TRBD1. V shed 5 bases, J shed 5 bases, and the junction held 6 bases outside the gene matches. The CDR3 spans 15 residues. The V gene's germline CDR1 is SGHAT and CDR2 FQNNGV. DNA of the CDR3: TGTGCCAGCAGCATACAGGGGGCGCTTACCGGGGAGCTGTTTTTT. The encoded protein is CASSIQGALTGELFF.

The J gene is TRBJ2-7, the V gene TRBV11-2, with D tentatively TRBD1 (6 bases). The CDR3 length is 15 residues. Germline CDR1 is SGHAT and CDR2 is FQNNGV. V lost 2 bases, J lost 3 bases, and 14 bases lay in between. The CDR3, as DNA: TGTGCCAGCAGCTTATCTTCGAGACAGGACTACGAGCAGTACTTC. It translates to CASSLSSRQDYEQYF.

The chain combines TRBV19 with TRBJ2-5; D remains ambiguous. Per germline, CDR1 LNHDA and CDR2 SQIVND (reference sequence). V dropped 3 bases and J dropped 10 bases, with 15 bases sitting between them. This CDR3 spans 13 amino acids. The DNA of the CDR3 is TGTGCCAGTAGTATCGGCCACCCGAGGCTCCAGTACTTC. Translation: CASSIGHPRLQYF.

The chain combines TRBV25-1 with TRBJ1-1; tentative D call: TRBD1 (5 bases). CDR3 length: 13 amino acids. The V and J ends lost 5 bases and 5 bases respectively, with 12 bases between them. CDR1 is MGHDK and CDR2 is SYGVNS in the germline V gene. The CDR3 sequence: CASSIQGNTEAFF. CDR3 DNA sequence: TGTGCCAGCAGTATTCAGGGAAATACTGAAGCTTTCTTT.

The V and J genes are TRBV19 and TRBJ1-5, with a weak D call TRBD1 (5 bases). Trimming pared 7 bases from V and 2 bases from J, leaving 18 bases between. Germline-derived CDR1 and CDR2 are LNHDA and SQIVND (reference sequence). The CDR3 consists of 16 residues. The CDR3 region is CASKSQGLVGNQPQHF. The CDR3 coding sequence is TGTGCCAGTAAAAGTCAGGGTCTAGTTGGCAATCAGCCCCAGCATTTT.

This chain joins TRBV12-3 or TRBV12-4 and TRBJ1-3; D not certain. The CDR3 sequence is 13 residues long. V gave up 8 bases and J gave up 0 bases, with 8 bases separating them. CDR3 protein: CASSPSSGNTIYF. In nucleotides, the CDR3 is TGTGCCAGCTCCCCCTCCTCTGGAAACACCATATATTTT.

This chain joins TRBV29-1 and TRBJ2-5; no clear D. Germline CDR1 SQVTM, CDR2 ANQGSEA. V lost 8 bases and J 7 bases, leaving 5 bases between the germline ends. The CDR3 spans 8 residues. CDR3 nucleotide sequence: TGCAGCCATAGGACCCAGTACTTC. This encodes CSHRTQYF.

The chain carries TRBV15 and TRBJ2-2; D remains unclear. Looked up from germline, CDR1 is LNHNV and CDR2 is YYDKDF (reference sequence). The CDR3 consists of 14 residues. Deletions cut 0 bases from V and 6 bases from J, with 8 bases between. CDR3 protein: CATSRDDQSGELFF. CDR3 in DNA: TGTGCCACCAGCAGAGATGATCAGTCCGGGGAGCTGTTTTTT.

The chain couples TRBV5-1 to TRBJ2-4, with 9 positions matching TRBD1. Germline CDR1 is SGHRS and CDR2 is YFSETQ. The CDR3 extends over 17 amino acids. V shed 4 bases, J shed 3 bases, and the junction held 11 bases outside the gene matches. DNA for the CDR3: TGCGCCAGCAGCCGGCGGTCGGGGACAGGGAACAAAAACATTCAGTACTTC. Its translation is CASSRRSGTGNKNIQYF.

The chain joins TRBV3-1 (or the pseudogene TRBV3-2) to TRBJ1-4; tentative D call: TRBD1 (6 bases). CDR1 LGHDT and CDR2 YNNKEL come from the germline V gene (reference sequence). Between the trimmed V and J ends, which lost 3 bases and 0 bases, there was a span of 8 bases. The CDR3 length is 15 residues. The CDR3 coding sequence is TGTGCCAGCAGCCACTACAGGGCAACTAATGAAAAACTGTTTTTT. Encoded protein: CASSHYRATNEKLFF.

V and J are TRBV10-3 and TRBJ1-5; D unresolved. Germline-derived CDR1 and CDR2 are ENHRY and SYGVKD. Trimming shortened V by 8 bases and J by 1 base, and 6 bases separated the two germline ends. The CDR3 has 12 amino acids. The CDR3 loop is CAIGRSNQPQHF. CDR3 DNA sequence: TGTGCCATCGGGAGGAGCAATCAGCCCCAGCATTTT.

The J gene is TRBJ1-2, the V gene TRBV20-1; 7 nucleotides agree with TRBD1. The CDR3 contains 11 residues. V lost 5 bases to trimming and J lost 10 bases; unmatched junction nucleotides: 7. Germline V gene data show CDR1 as DFQATT and CDR2 as SNEGSKA (reference sequence). The DNA of the CDR3 is TGCAGTGCTTCCCGAGGGACAGACTACACCTTC. Its protein is CSASRGTDYTF.

The chain combines TRBV23-1 with TRBJ1-6, with unresolved D. TRBV23-1 is placed among ORFs of uncertain function. The germline V and J ends were trimmed by 6 bases and 0 bases, with 9 bases remaining between them. There are 15 residues in the CDR3. The CDR3 region is CASRQNRSYNSPLHF. CDR3 sequence (DNA): TGCGCCAGCAGACAGAACCGCTCCTATAATTCACCCCTCCACTTT.

This clone was recorded once. The V gene is TRBV7-6, the J gene TRBJ2-7, with 8 positions matching TRBD2. The V segment lost 4 bases and the J segment 3 bases; nucleotides outside the gene matches: 8. Germline values: CDR1 SGHVS, CDR2 FNYEAQ. The CDR3 loop spans 15 amino acids. CDR3 coding DNA: TGTGCCAGCAGCTCTCGGGGACTAGGGATCTACGAGCAGTACTTC. Translating it yields CASSSRGLGIYEQYF.

This chain links TRBV5-1 with TRBJ1-1; 9 nucleotides line up with TRBD1. Germline V lookup: CDR1 SGHRS, CDR2 YFSETQ. Trimming removed 3 bases from V and 3 bases from J; junction bases left unmatched: 9. This CDR3 is built from 16 residues. CDR3 region: CASSSSQGARDTEAFF. Written as DNA, the CDR3 is TGCGCCAGCAGCTCATCACAGGGGGCGCGCGACACTGAAGCTTTCTTT. The full variable domain, rest sourced from reference TRBV5-1 and TRBJ1-1, is KAGVTQTPRYLIKTRGQQVTLSCSPISGHRSVSWYQQTPGQGLQFLFEYFSETQRNKGNFPGRFSGRQFSNSRSEMNVSTLELGDSALYLCASSSSQGARDTEAFFGQGTRLTVV.

This clone was seen many times. The chain employs TRBV7-9 and TRBJ2-1, with TRBD1 as a possible D gene (6 bases). Germline V gene data show CDR1 as SEHNR and CDR2 as FQNEAQ (reference sequence). V was shortened by 7 bases and J by 0 bases, with 16 bases between the two germline ends. The CDR3 totals 16 residues. The DNA for the CDR3 is TGTGCCAGCAACCTTAGAGCGGACAGCTCCTACAATGAGCAGTTCTTC. This translates into CASNLRADSSYNEQFF.

The rearrangement joins TRBV27 to TRBJ2-1; 7 positions agree with TRBD2. The CDR3 has 15 amino acids. Trimming took 6 bases from V and 0 from J; bases not matched to a gene: 5. Germline values: CDR1 MNHEY, CDR2 SMNVEV (reference sequence). The CDR3 spells CASRSAGSSYNEQFF. Written as DNA, the CDR3 is TGTGCCAGCAGATCAGCGGGGAGCTCCTACAATGAGCAGTTCTTC.

The V and J genes are TRBV6-4 and TRBJ2-3; 10 nucleotides align to TRBD2. With 3 bases clipped from V and 4 bases from J, the junction kept 4 bases outside the gene matches. CDR1 and CDR2 (germline): MRHNA, SNTAGT. The CDR3 runs to 15 residues. The CDR3 DNA is TGTGCCAGCAGTGAGTCTAGCGGGAGCGCAGATACGCAGTATTTT. The encoded protein is CASSESSGSADTQYF.

This chain joins TRBV27 and TRBJ2-7; D uncertain. The CDR3 spans 14 residues. Germline loops: CDR1 MNHEY, CDR2 SMNVEV (reference sequence). V lost 4 bases to trimming and J lost 3 bases, with 13 bases between them. The CDR3 here is CASSYQLGNYEQYF. For the CDR3, the DNA is TGTGCCAGCAGTTACCAGCTGGGCAACTACGAGCAGTACTTC.

The J gene is TRBJ1-4, the V gene TRBV5-1; the match to TRBD1 covers 8 bases. Per germline, CDR1 SGHRS and CDR2 YFSETQ. V dropped 1 base and J dropped 7; count of bases not matched to a gene: 3. The CDR3 covers 14 residues. CDR3 DNA sequence: TGCGCCAGCAGCTTGACAGGGGGTGGTGAAAAACTGTTTTTT. Residues: CASSLTGGGEKLFF.

The chain couples TRBV5-1 to TRBJ1-2, with no clear D. From germline, CDR1 is SGHRS and CDR2 YFSETQ. This CDR3 has 14 amino acids. V was trimmed by 3 bases and J by 2 bases, leaving 11 bases between them. DNA of the CDR3: TGCGCCAGCAGCTACGATAGGGAGAACTATGGCTACACCTTC. It specifies CASSYDRENYGYTF.